This T cell receptor (beta chain) is drawn from a study of T cell responses to AZD1222 COVID-19 vaccine. The study's findings and limits: Donors skewed white British and female; clonal diversity was possibly underestimated. Spike-specific TCR breadth and depth grew following two AZD1222 doses.

The protocol was immunoSEQ multiplex PCR, while the TCRdb copy is restricted to in-frame clones and leaves out a portion. Among 75,000 to 90,000 clones, around 85% were seen once, and the ten largest hold around an eighth. In regard to this clone: Its antigen is unidentified.

This receptor was identified in an adult who received the AZD1222 COVID-19 vaccine. The sample consisted of peripheral blood, taken 28 days after the second AZD1222 dose.

The CDR3 region is CSAETSGTQYF. The CDR3, as DNA: TGCAGTGCAGAGACTAGCGGTACGCAGTATTTT. The V gene is TRBV20-1, the J gene TRBJ2-3, with 9 bases identical to TRBD2. This CDR3 has 11 amino acids. Germline CDR1 reads DFQATT; CDR2 reads SNEGSKA (reference sequence). V lost 6 bases to trimming and J lost 8 bases; unmatched junction nucleotides: 3.